The present TCR beta chain was sequenced within a study of CD8+ T cells in alopecia areata. Study overall: Dosing spanned 6 to 18 months on tofacitinib, then 6 months off drug.

The V gene's germline CDR1 is MGHDK and CDR2 SYGVNS. Trimming stripped 4 bases from V and 0 bases from J, with 15 bases between. This CDR3 is 16 amino acids long. Comments on this clone: What it recognizes is unknown.

Sorting of CD4+ and CD8+ T cells was performed on PBMCs. RNA was isolated and reverse transcribed to cDNA, the sequencing template. Data came from immunoSEQ multiplex PCR; TCRdb stores just in-frame clones and leaves some out. The data hold around 160,000 clones, with 75% to 90% observed a single time. Study results and limitations: Between patients, shared TCR sequences were less clear than in mice. This was possibly due in part to HLA diversity in the patient population. For lesional scalp, especially alopecia totalis/universalis, clonality was higher than in normal scalp.

The TCR was taken from a human donor with alopecia areata. The material was CD8+ T cells sorted from blood, obtained at week 0. The V and J genes are TRBV25-1 and TRBJ1-1, with no clear D. Written as DNA, the CDR3 is TGTGCCAGCAGTGGGCACGCAGACGGGATGAACACTGAAGCTTTCTTT. Translating gives CASSGHADGMNTEAFF.